These 10 T cell receptor beta chains were all obtained from the same sample, sequenced in a study of OX40 agonist ivuxolimab in advanced cancers. TCRdb keeps only in-frame clones here, not all; method: immunoSEQ multiplex PCR. The profile shows 70,000 or so clones, over 75% of them singletons. Material: CD4+ or CD8+ T cells sorted from blood, obtained in a trial of the OX40 agonist ivuxolimab. The receptors originated from an adult with an advanced solid tumor such as melanoma, head and neck, liver or kidney cancer.

The chain has TRBV7-2 and TRBJ2-1, with a possible D match to TRBD2 (5 bases). V was clipped by 0 bases and J by 9 bases, with 15 bases between them. CDR3 length equals 15 residues. Per the germline V gene, CDR1 is SGHTA and CDR2 is FQGNSA. In DNA form, the CDR3 reads TGTGCCAGCAGCTTAGCCTTGACGGGAAACGGTGAGCAGTTCTTC. It is translated as CASSLALTGNGEQFF. Looking up the rest from reference TRBV7-2 and TRBJ2-1 gives the full variable domain: GAGVSQSPSNKVTEKGKDVELRCDPISGHTALYWYRQSLGQGLEFLIYFQGNSAPDKSGLPSDRFSAERTGGSVSTLTIQRTQQEDSAVYLCASSLALTGNGEQFFGPGTRLTVL.

V and J are TRBV5-6 and TRBJ1-6; possibly TRBD1 for D (6 bases). V lost 2 bases to trimming and J lost 7 bases, with 10 bases between them. This CDR3 has 14 residues. Germline assignment: CDR1 SGHDT and CDR2 YYEEEE. The DNA for the CDR3 is TGTGCCAGCAGCTTTCGACAGGAGAATTCACCCCTCCACTTT. Translation gives CASSFRQENSPLHF.

V gene TRBV7-8 combines with J gene TRBJ2-3; the D gene is possibly TRBD2 (6 bases). CDR3 size: 14 residues. The V gene lost 1 base and the J gene lost 2 bases, with 7 bases spanning the gap. Germline-derived CDR1 and CDR2 are SGHVS and FQNEAQ. The CDR3 DNA follows: TGTGCCAGCAGCTTAGGCGGGGACACAGATACGCAGTATTTT. It codes for CASSLGGDTDTQYF.

The chain combines TRBV11-2 with TRBJ1-1; TRBD1 is a possible D gene (6 bases). With 1 base removed from V and 10 bases from J, the gap between germline ends came to 19 bases. The CDR3 is 15 residues long. CDR1 and CDR2 from the germline V gene are SGHAT and FQNNGV. This chain's CDR3 is CASSLGSSGGSGAFF. The CDR3 bases are TGTGCCAGCAGCTTAGGGTCATCGGGGGGCTCGGGAGCTTTCTTT.

The V and J genes are TRBV6-5 and TRBJ1-5; 7 bases are shared with TRBD1. The CDR3 loop spans 15 amino acids. V was clipped by 0 bases and J by 4 bases; unmatched bases: 3. Germline V gene data show CDR1 as MNHEY and CDR2 as SVGAGI. This CDR3 is CASSYSTGSNQPQHF. CDR3 in DNA: TGTGCCAGCAGTTACTCGACAGGGTCAAATCAGCCCCAGCATTTT.

The chain carries TRBV13 and TRBJ2-1; tentative D call: TRBD2 (5 bases). With 1 base removed from V and 4 bases from J, the gap between germline ends came to 11 bases. The V gene's germline CDR1 is PRHDT and CDR2 FYEKMQ (reference sequence). The CDR3 is made up of 15 amino acids. DNA of the CDR3: TGTGCCAGCAGCTTAGACTCGCGGGTTTACAATGAGCAGTTCTTC. This sequence encodes CASSLDSRVYNEQFF.

The gene calls are TRBV7-2 and TRBJ1-1; 8 bases are a match to TRBD1. The CDR3 totals 14 residues. With V trimmed by 3 bases and J by 2 bases, 2 bases remained unmatched. The germline V gene encodes CDR1 SGHTA and CDR2 FQGNSA. The CDR3, as DNA: TGTGCCAGCAGCTTGGGACAGGAAAACACTGAAGCTTTCTTT. Translating gives CASSLGQENTEAFF.

The rearrangement joins TRBV9 to TRBJ1-1; D possibly corresponds to TRBD1 (6 bases). The CDR3 runs 12 residues. CDR1 SGDLS and CDR2 YYNGEE come from the germline V gene. V lost 4 bases to trimming and J lost 3 bases, with 7 bases between them. The DNA for the CDR3 is TGTGCCAGCAGCCCAGGGGACACTGAAGCTTTCTTT. Residues: CASSPGDTEAFF.

V usage is TRBV27 and J usage is TRBJ1-1; 8 positions match TRBD1. J was trimmed by 3 bases and V by 2 bases; bases with no gene match: 5. Looked up from germline, CDR1 is MNHEY and CDR2 is SMNVEV (reference sequence). This CDR3 has 15 amino acids. CDR3 sequence reads: CASSLRAGGYTEAFF. The DNA for the CDR3 is TGTGCCAGCAGTTTACGCGCAGGGGGCTACACTGAAGCTTTCTTT.

This clone was recorded once. The chain joins TRBV30 to TRBJ2-5, with D possibly called TRBD1 or TRBD2 (5 bases each). The CDR3 is 16 residues long. V lost 0 bases, J lost 5 bases, and 19 bases lay in between. Germline values: CDR1 GTSNPN, CDR2 SVGIG (reference sequence). The CDR3 DNA follows: TGTGCCTGGAGTGTATCTGGGGACGCTATGGGGGAGACCCAGTACTTC. As protein: CAWSVSGDAMGETQYF.